This T cell receptor beta chain stems from a study of memory CD4+ T cells and cytomegalovirus serostatus. As for the study in general: Of the healthy Belgian adults, nine or ten were CMV seropositive and approximately 24 seronegative.

Some clones are missing from TCRdb's copy, which holds only in-frame ones; the method was immunoSEQ multiplex PCR. The data show around 63,000 clones, around 80% seen once. The sort gate was single viable CD3+CD4+CD8-CD45RO+ cells for memory CD4+ T cells. The sequenced sample was memory CD4+ T cells from blood. This TCR was sampled from an adult in good health and CMV-seronegative. Some clones in this sample may be carry-over from other donors' samples.

CDR3 bases: TGTGCCATCAGTTCCATCGGGACAGGGGACACTGAAGCTTTCTTT. Amino acids: CAISSIGTGDTEAFF. The genes are TRBV10-3 and TRBJ1-1; TRBD1 matches 10 bases. Trimming at V came to 5 bases and at J to 3 bases, leaving 6 bases not matched to a gene. The CDR3 sequence is 15 residues long. Per the germline V gene, CDR1 is ENHRY and CDR2 is SYGVKD.